This T cell receptor (beta chain) emerged from a study of OX40 agonist ivuxolimab in advanced cancers. Germline CDR1 and CDR2: MNHNY and SVGAGI (reference sequence). Trimming cost V 7 bases and J 5 bases; bases outside gene matches: 7. The CDR3 consists of 14 residues. Some clones are missing from TCRdb's copy, which holds only in-frame ones; the method was immunoSEQ multiplex PCR. The sample consists of tens of thousands of clones, about 93% of them appearing once. A note on this clone: The antigen is undetermined.

Study-wide results and caveats: By week 6 at 0.1 to 3.0 mg/kg, blood CD4+ and CD8+ T cells had expanded clonally.

The specimen comprised CD4+ or CD8+ T cells sorted from blood, sampled in a trial of the OX40 agonist ivuxolimab. The V gene is TRBV6-6, the J gene TRBJ2-5; 10 positions match TRBD2. The sequence was collected from an adult with an advanced solid tumor such as melanoma, head and neck, liver or kidney cancer. The CDR3 is CASNRVAGGETQYF. The CDR3 DNA reads as TGTGCCAGCAACCGGGTAGCGGGAGGTGAGACCCAGTACTTC.